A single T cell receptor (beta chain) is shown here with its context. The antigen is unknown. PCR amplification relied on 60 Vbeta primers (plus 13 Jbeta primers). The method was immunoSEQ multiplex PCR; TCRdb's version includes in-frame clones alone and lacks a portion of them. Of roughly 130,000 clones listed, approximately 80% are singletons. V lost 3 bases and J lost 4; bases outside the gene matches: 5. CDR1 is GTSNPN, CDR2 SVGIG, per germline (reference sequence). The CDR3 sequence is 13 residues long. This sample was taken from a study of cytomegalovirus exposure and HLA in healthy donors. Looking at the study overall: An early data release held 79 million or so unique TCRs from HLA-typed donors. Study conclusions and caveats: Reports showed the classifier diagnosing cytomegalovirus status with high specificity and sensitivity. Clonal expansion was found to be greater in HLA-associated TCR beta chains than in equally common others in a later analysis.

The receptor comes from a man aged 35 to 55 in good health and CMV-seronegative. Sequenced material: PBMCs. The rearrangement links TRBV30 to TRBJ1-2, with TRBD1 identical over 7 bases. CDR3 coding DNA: TGTGCCTGGAGCCCACAGGGGAGCTATGGCTACACCTTC. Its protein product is CAWSPQGSYGYTF.